The 20 T cell receptor beta chains presented below share a single source sample, sequenced in a study of blood T cell repertoires in COVID-19. Profiling relied on immunoSEQ multiplex PCR, and the TCRdb table lists in-frame clones only, not all of them. Of 250,000 or so clones listed, about 85% are singletons. Sequencing was done on a sample of PBMCs or T cells enriched from blood (not recorded which). Source of these receptors: a woman aged 45 to 65 who had been exposed to COVID-19.

The rearrangement uses TRBV30 and TRBJ1-6; tentatively, D is TRBD1 (5 bases). The CDR3 contains 13 residues. In germline, CDR1 is GTSNPN, CDR2 SVGIG (reference sequence). Trimming shortened V by 5 bases and J by 10 bases, and 15 bases separated the two germline ends. This CDR3 is CAWEGREGSPLHF. The DNA of the CDR3 is TGTGCCTGGGAAGGCAGGGAGGGCTCACCCCTCCACTTT.

This clone appeared a few times. This chain's CDR3 is CASSPGSFYNSPLHF. CDR3 sequence (DNA): TGCGCCAGCAGCCCCGGTTCTTTCTATAATTCACCCCTCCACTTT. The chain couples TRBV5-1 to TRBJ1-6; no firm D call. Looked up from germline, CDR1 is SGHRS and CDR2 is YFSETQ. The CDR3 is 15 residues long. V shed 4 bases and J shed 3 bases, with 11 bases lying between them.

The chain recombines TRBV12-3 or TRBV12-4 with TRBJ1-5; D might be TRBD1 (5 bases). The length of the CDR3 is 13 residues. Trimming took 6 bases from V and 6 from J, leaving 12 bases between them. CDR3 residues: CASRGAVSQPQHF. Here the CDR3 DNA reads TGTGCCAGCAGAGGGGCTGTCAGTCAGCCCCAGCATTTT.

V is TRBV6-5 and J is TRBJ1-1; no definite D call. The V gene lost 6 bases and the J gene lost 4 bases, with 18 bases spanning the gap. The CDR3 extends over 15 amino acids. Germline V gives CDR1 MNHEY, CDR2 SVGAGI. CDR3 DNA: TGTGCCAGCAGCCTAATCAGGCTTCGTGGCACTGAAGCTTTCTTT. Translation: CASSLIRLRGTEAFF.

This clone was picked up a small number of times. This chain links TRBV19 with TRBJ2-7, with D perhaps matching TRBD2 (6 bases). Trimming left V 5 bases short and J 2 bases short, with 22 bases between. This CDR3 has 17 amino acids. The germline V gene has CDR1 LNHDA and CDR2 SQIVND (reference sequence). CDR3 sequence: CASSPRPDHTGAYEQYF. The CDR3 DNA follows: TGTGCCAGTAGTCCCCGCCCGGACCACACGGGGGCCTACGAGCAGTACTTC.

This chain uses TRBV14 with TRBJ2-7; TRBD1 matches at 10 bases. Germline-derived CDR1 and CDR2 are SGHDN and FVKESK. CDR3 size: 16 residues. V dropped 1 base and J dropped 4; count of bases not matched to a gene: 7. The DNA of the CDR3 is TGTGCCAGCAGCCAAGCTCTCGGGACAGGGGTTTACGAGCAGTACTTC. Encoded protein: CASSQALGTGVYEQYF.

CDR3 in amino acids: CASSHESSYNSPLHF. The CDR3 DNA reads as TGCGCCAGCAGCCATGAGAGCTCCTATAATTCACCCCTCCACTTT. The genes are TRBV4-1 and TRBJ1-6; the D is unclear. V was pared by 3 bases and J by 0 bases, with 6 bases between. CDR1 and CDR2 (germline): MGHRA, YSYEKL. The CDR3 totals 15 residues.

The chain has TRBV7-8 and TRBJ1-1; D ambiguous. The CDR3 covers 15 residues. Germline CDR1 and CDR2: SGHVS and FQNEAQ. Trimming removed 7 bases at V and 0 bases at J, with 15 bases between. The CDR3 DNA follows: TGTGCCAGCATGTCAGCCGGGTTTTTGAACACTGAAGCTTTCTTT. This codes for CASMSAGFLNTEAFF.

The chain combines TRBV2 with TRBJ2-1, with D perhaps matching TRBD2 (6 bases). V lost 6 bases to trimming and J lost 8 bases, with 23 bases between them. This CDR3 is 16 amino acids long. The germline V gene has CDR1 SNHLY and CDR2 FYNNEI. CDR3 nucleotide sequence: TGTGCCAGCAGACACCGAGGTCAGGGAGGATTGGATGAGCAGTTCTTC. Protein product: CASRHRGQGGLDEQFF. Drawing the rest from reference TRBV2 and TRBJ2-1, the complete variable domain is EPEVTQTPSHQVTQMGQEVILRCVPISNHLYFYWYRQILGQKVEFLVSFYNNEISEKSEIFDDQFSVERPDGSNFTLKIRSTKLEDSAMYFCASRHRGQGGLDEQFFGPGTRLTVL.

The rearrangement links TRBV7-9 to TRBJ2-4, with 9 bases aligning to TRBD2. V trimming: 3 bases; J trimming: 4 bases; junction bases outside the gene matches: 7. CDR1 and CDR2 from the germline V gene are SEHNR and FQNEAQ (reference sequence). The CDR3 is made up of 16 amino acids. Here the CDR3 DNA reads TGTGCCAGCAGCTTGTACGCGGGACTAGCAAAAAACATTCAGTACTTC. It codes for CASSLYAGLAKNIQYF.

V usage is TRBV2 and J usage is TRBJ1-1, with 7 bases aligning to TRBD1. This CDR3 contains 13 residues. Trimming at V came to 10 bases and at J to 3 bases, leaving 8 bases not matched to a gene. Germline V CDR1 and CDR2: SNHLY, FYNNEI. CDR3 amino acids: CATQDRSDTEAFF. The CDR3 region has the DNA TGTGCCACCCAGGACAGGAGCGACACTGAAGCTTTCTTT.

The V call is TRBV5-6, the J call TRBJ1-1, with a weak D call TRBD1 (5 bases). The germline CDR1 and CDR2 sequences are SGHDT and YYEEEE. The V and J ends lost 6 bases and 0 bases respectively, with 15 bases between them. The CDR3 extends over 15 amino acids. CDR3 bases: TGTGCCAGCACCAATTGGGGCGGAATGAACACTGAAGCTTTCTTT. It is translated as CASTNWGGMNTEAFF.

With respect to this clone: The junction and the germline gene differ at one end; a read error may be behind it. This sequence joins TRBV28 and TRBJ1-1; the match to TRBD1 covers 8 bases. This CDR3 is built from 12 residues. Germline lookup yields CDR1 MDHEN and CDR2 SYDVKM. CDR3 sequence: CAGRGRWTEAFF. DNA for the CDR3: TGTGCCGGCAGGGGGCGTTGGACTGAAGCTTTCTTT.

The chain links TRBV5-4 to TRBJ1-6, with TRBD1 identical over 10 bases. V shed 7 bases and J 1 base; nucleotides not matched to a gene: 11. CDR3 length equals 18 residues. Germline V gene data show CDR1 as SGHNT and CDR2 as YYREEE (reference sequence). The CDR3 here is CASVPRGTGVSYNSPLHF. CDR3 DNA sequence: TGTGCCAGCGTCCCCCGGGGGACAGGGGTTTCCTATAATTCACCCCTCCACTTT.

This chain connects TRBV5-6 to TRBJ1-6; no firm D call. From germline, CDR1 is SGHDT and CDR2 YYEEEE. The CDR3 spans 16 residues. The germline V and J ends were trimmed by 1 base and 5 bases, with 13 bases remaining between them. CDR3 residues: CASSLSGLLDNSPLHF. The CDR3, as DNA: TGTGCCAGCAGCTTGTCGGGGTTGTTGGATAATTCACCCCTCCACTTT. Drawing the rest from reference TRBV5-6 and TRBJ1-6, the complete variable domain is DAGVTQSPTHLIKTRGQQVTLRCSPKSGHDTVSWYQQALGQGPQFIFQYYEEEERQRGNFPDRFSGHQFPNYSSELNVNALLLGDSALYLCASSLSGLLDNSPLHFGNGTRLTVT.

This chain links TRBV7-2 with TRBJ2-1; 9 positions match TRBD1. Germline-derived CDR1 and CDR2 are SGHTA and FQGNSA. Trimming at V came to 7 bases and at J to 5 bases, leaving 6 bases not matched to a gene. The CDR3 is made up of 14 amino acids. The CDR3 nucleotides read TGTGCCAGCAACTCGGGACAGGGTAACAATGAGCAGTTCTTC. Protein product: CASNSGQGNNEQFF.

The chain has TRBV6-5 and TRBJ1-1, with TRBD1 as a possible D gene (5 bases). V lost 2 bases to trimming and J lost 1 base, with 8 bases between them. The germline gives CDR1 MNHEY, CDR2 SVGAGI. This CDR3 has 14 amino acids. The CDR3 DNA sequence: TGTGCCAGCAGTTACCTGGGGGGGAACACTGAAGCTTTCTTT. Translation gives CASSYLGGNTEAFF.

The DNA of the CDR3 is TGTGCCAGCAGTGGCGGGGGGTTCCGGGACACCGGGGAGCTGTTTTTT. As protein: CASSGGGFRDTGELFF. The chain is built from TRBV6-1 and TRBJ2-2, with 8 nucleotides matching TRBD2. The V gene's germline CDR1 is MNHNS and CDR2 SASEGT. Trimming removed 4 bases from V and 3 bases from J; junction bases left unmatched: 7. CDR3 length: 16 residues.

The chain carries TRBV21-1 and TRBJ2-3; the table names TRBD1, a call not compared with the DNA. TRBV21-1 is reported as a pseudogene. The CDR3 totals 16 residues. The CDR3 reads CASSKRQGKVSDTQYF. For the CDR3, the DNA is TGTGCCAGCAGCAAGCGACAGGGTAAGGTGTCAGATACGCAGTATTTT.

This chain links TRBV10-3 with TRBJ1-1, with 7 bases fitting TRBD1. The CDR3 is 15 amino acids. J lost 2 bases, V lost 3 bases, and 6 bases had no gene match. Germline lookup yields CDR1 ENHRY and CDR2 SYGVKD. For the CDR3, the DNA is TGTGCCATCAGTGACCCCGGGACAGCTAACACTGAAGCTTTCTTT. Its translation: CAISDPGTANTEAFF.